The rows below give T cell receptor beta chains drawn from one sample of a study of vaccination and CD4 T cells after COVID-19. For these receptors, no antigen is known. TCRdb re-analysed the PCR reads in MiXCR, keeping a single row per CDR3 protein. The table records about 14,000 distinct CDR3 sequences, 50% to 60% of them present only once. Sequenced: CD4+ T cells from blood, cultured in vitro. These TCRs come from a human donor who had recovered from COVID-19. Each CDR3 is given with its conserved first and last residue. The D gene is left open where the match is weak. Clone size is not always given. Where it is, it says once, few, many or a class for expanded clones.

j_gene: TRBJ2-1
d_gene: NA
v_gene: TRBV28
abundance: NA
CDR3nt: TGTGCCACGTTGGAGCGGTCCCGCGGAAACTCCTACAATGAGCAGTTCTTC
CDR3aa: CATLERSRGNSYNEQFF

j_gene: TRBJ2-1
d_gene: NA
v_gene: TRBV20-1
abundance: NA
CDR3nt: TGCAGTGCTAGAGGTTCCCCCGACAGGGGGCGCGATAGCGGGAGTAATGAGCAGTTCTTC
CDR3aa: CSARGSPDRGRDSGSNEQFF

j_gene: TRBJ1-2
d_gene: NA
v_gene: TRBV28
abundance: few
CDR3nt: TGTGCCAGCAGTTTAGGCGGGCACGGCGTGGTGCGGGGCTACACCTTC
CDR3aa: CASSLGGHGVVRGYTF

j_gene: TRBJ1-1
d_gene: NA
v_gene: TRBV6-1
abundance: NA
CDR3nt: TGTGCCAGCAGGAGGGGTGAGAACACTGAAGCTTTCTTT
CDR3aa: CASRRGENTEAFF

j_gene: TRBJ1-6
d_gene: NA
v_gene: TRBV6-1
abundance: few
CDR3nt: TGTGCCAGCAAGGACAGACAGCATAATTCACCCCTCCACTTT
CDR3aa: CASKDRQHNSPLHF

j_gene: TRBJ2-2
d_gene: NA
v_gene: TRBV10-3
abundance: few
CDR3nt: TGTGCCATCAGTGAGTCCGGAGGGAACACCGGGGAGCTGTTTTTT
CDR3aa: CAISESGGNTGELFF

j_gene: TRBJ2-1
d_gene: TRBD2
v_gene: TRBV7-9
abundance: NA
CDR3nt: TGTGCCAGCAGCTCCCAGGGAGGGGTAGCGGGACGCAATGAGCAGTTCTTC
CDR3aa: CASSSQGGVAGRNEQFF

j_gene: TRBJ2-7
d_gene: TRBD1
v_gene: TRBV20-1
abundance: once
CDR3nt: TGCAGTGCTAGAGATGTACAGGGGTGGACCTACGAGCAGTACTTC
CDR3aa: CSARDVQGWTYEQYF

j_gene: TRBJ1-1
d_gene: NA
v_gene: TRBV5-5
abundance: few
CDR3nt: TGTGCCAGCGGTGGGCTCTCCGGGACTGAAGCTTTCTTT
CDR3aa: CASGGLSGTEAFF

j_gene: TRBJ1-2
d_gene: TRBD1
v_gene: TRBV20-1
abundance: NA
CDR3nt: TGCAGCTTGGGGGACAGGACTACTAACTATGGCTACACCTTC
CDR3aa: CSLGDRTTNYGYTF

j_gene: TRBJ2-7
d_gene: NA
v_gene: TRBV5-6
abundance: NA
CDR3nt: TGTGCCAGCAGCCCCCCCTGGGGCGCAAAGTACGAGCAGTACTTC
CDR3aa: CASSPPWGAKYEQYF

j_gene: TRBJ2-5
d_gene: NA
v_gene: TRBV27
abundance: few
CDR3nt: TGTGCCAGCAGTTTAGGCCCCCCGGTTAGAAGGCAAGAGACCCAGTACTTC
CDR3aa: CASSLGPPVRRQETQYF

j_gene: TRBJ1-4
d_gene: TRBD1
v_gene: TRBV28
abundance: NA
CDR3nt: TGTGCCAGCAGTTATGGGGACAGCTCGAATGAAAAACTGTTTTTT
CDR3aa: CASSYGDSSNEKLFF

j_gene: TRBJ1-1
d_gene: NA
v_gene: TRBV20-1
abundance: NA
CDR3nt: TGCAGTGCTAGAGTGGTACTGAGGCAGGGGCCTTTCTTT
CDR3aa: CSARVVLRQGPFF

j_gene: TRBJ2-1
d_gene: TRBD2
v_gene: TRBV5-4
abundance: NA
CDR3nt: TGTGCCAGCAGCGAGGCCGGGAGGCGGACCTACAATGAGCAGTTCTTC
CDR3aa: CASSEAGRRTYNEQFF

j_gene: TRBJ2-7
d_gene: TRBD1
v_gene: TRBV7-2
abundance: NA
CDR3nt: TGTGCCAGCAGCCCCGATACCCCCAGGACAGGGAACTACGAGCAGTACTTC
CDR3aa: CASSPDTPRTGNYEQYF

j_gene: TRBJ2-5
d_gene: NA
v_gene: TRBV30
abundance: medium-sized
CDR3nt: TGTGCCTGGAGTGCTTTGGACCGAATCCAAGAGACCCAGTACTTC
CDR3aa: CAWSALDRIQETQYF

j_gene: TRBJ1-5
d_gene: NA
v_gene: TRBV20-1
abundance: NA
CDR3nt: TGCAGTGCTAGACCGGGACGGAGCAATCAGCCCCAGCATTTT
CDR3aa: CSARPGRSNQPQHF

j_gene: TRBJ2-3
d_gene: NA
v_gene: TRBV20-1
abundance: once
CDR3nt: TGCAGTGCTAGAGACTGGGGGAGAGCCCTGGATACGCAGTATTTT
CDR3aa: CSARDWGRALDTQYF

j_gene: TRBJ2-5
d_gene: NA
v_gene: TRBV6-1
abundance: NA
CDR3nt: TGTGCCAGCTCAAGGGACCAAGAGACCCAGTACTTC
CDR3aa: CASSRDQETQYF

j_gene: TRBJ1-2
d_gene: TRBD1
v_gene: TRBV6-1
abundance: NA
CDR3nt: TGTGCCAGCATTAGGGACTCGGACAGGGGGCGAGGCTACACCTTC
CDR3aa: CASIRDSDRGRGYTF

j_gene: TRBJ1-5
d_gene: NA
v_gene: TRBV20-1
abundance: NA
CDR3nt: TGCAGTGCTAGACCTCTCGGGGTGAATCAGCCCCAGCATTTT
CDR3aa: CSARPLGVNQPQHF

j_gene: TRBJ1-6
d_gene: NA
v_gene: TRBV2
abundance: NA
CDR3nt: TGTGCCAGCAGTGATTCAGGATTGAGGCCACCCCTCCACTTT
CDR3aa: CASSDSGLRPPLHF

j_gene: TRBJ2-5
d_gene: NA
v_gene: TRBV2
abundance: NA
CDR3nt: TGTGCCAGCACGACAGAACAAGAGACCCAGTACTTC
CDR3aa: CASTTEQETQYF

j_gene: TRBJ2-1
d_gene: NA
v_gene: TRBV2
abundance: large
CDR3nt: TGTGCCAGCAGAGACAGCATGAGCTCCTACAATGAGCAGTTCTTC
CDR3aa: CASRDSMSSYNEQFF

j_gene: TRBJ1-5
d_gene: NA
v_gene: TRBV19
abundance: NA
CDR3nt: TGTGCCAGTAGTATTTACACACTGTATAGCAATCAGCCCCAGCATTTT
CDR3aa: CASSIYTLYSNQPQHF

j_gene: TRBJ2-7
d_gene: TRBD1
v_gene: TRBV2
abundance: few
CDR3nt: TGTGCCAGCAGTGAAGCGCCCAGACAGGGAAGCTCCTACGAGCAGTACTTC
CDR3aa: CASSEAPRQGSSYEQYF

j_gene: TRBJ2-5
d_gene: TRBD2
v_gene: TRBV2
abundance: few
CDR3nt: TGTGCCAGCAGTGAGGGGCTAGCGGGAGAGACCCAGTACTTC
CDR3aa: CASSEGLAGETQYF

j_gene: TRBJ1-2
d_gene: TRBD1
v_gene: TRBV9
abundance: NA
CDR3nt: TGTGCCAGCAGCTCGGGCAGGGGGCTTAACTATGGCTACACCTTC
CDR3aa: CASSSGRGLNYGYTF

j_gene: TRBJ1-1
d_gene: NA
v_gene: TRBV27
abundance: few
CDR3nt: TGTGCCAGCAGTCCCCTAGGACAGTCTTTTGCTGAAGCTTTCTTT
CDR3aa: CASSPLGQSFAEAFF

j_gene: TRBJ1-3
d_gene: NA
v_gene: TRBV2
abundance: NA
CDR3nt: TGTGCCAGCAGGCCAGGGGTAGCGGGAAACACCATATATTTT
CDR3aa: CASRPGVAGNTIYF

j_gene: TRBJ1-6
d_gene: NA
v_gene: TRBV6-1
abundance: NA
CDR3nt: TGTGCCAGCAGTCCAGGGTTTTCACCCCTCCACTTT
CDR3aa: CASSPGFSPLHF

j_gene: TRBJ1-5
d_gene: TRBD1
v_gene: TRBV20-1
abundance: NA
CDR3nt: TGCAGCCCTGGACAGGGAGATCAGCCCCAGCATTTT
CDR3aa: CSPGQGDQPQHF

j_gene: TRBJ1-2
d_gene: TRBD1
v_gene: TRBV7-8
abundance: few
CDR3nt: TGTGCCAGCAGCTTCCGGGGACAGGGATATGGCTACACCTTC
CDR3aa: CASSFRGQGYGYTF

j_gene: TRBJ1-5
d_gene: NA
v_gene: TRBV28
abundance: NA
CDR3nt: TGTGCCAGCGGTCGTCAGCCCCAGCATTTT
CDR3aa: CASGRQPQHF